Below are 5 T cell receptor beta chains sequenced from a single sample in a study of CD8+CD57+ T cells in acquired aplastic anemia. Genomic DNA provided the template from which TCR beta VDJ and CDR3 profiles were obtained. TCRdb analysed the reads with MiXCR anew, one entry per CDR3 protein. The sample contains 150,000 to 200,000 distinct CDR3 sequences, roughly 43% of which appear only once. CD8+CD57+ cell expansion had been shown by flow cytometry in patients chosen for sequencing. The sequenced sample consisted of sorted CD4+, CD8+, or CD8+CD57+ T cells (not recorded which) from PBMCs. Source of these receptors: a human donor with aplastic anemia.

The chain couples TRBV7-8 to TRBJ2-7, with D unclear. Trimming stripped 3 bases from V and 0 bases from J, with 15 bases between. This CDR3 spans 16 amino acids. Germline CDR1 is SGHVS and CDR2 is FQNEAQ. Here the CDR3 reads CASSLRQTGISYEQYF. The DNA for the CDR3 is TGTGCCAGCAGCTTGAGGCAGACTGGGATCTCCTACGAGCAGTACTTC.

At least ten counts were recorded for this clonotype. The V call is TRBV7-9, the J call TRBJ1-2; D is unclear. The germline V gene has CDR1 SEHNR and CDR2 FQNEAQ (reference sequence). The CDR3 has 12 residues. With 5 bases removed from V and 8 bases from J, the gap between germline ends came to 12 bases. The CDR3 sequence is CASSLDLGGYTF. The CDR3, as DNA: TGTGCCAGCAGCCTGGACCTGGGCGGCTACACCTTC. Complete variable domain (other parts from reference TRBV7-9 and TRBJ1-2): DTGVSQNPRHKITKRGQNVTFRCDPISEHNRLYWYRQTLGQGPEFLTYFQNEAQLEKSRLLSDRFSAERPKGSFSTLEIQRTEQGDSAMYLCASSLDLGGYTFGSGTRLTVV.

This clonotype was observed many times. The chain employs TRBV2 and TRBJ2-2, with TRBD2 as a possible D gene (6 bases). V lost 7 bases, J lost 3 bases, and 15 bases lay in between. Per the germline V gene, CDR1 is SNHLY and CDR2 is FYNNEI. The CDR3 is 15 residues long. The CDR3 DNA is TGTGCCAGCAATCAGGAGACTAGTTACACCGGGGAGCTGTTTTTT. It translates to CASNQETSYTGELFF.

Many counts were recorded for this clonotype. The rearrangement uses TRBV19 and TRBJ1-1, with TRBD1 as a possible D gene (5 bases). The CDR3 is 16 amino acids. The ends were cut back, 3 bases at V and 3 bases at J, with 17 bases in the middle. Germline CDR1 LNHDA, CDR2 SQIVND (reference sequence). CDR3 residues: CASSIQSGIRDTEAFF. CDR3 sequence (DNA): TGTGCCAGTAGTATCCAATCAGGGATTCGGGACACTGAAGCTTTCTTT. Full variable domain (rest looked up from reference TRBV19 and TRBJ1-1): DGGITQSPKYLFRKEGQNVTLSCEQNLNHDAMYWYRQDPGQGLRLIYYSQIVNDFQKGDIAEGYSVSREKKESFPLTVTSAQKNPTAFYLCASSIQSGIRDTEAFFGQGTRLTVV.

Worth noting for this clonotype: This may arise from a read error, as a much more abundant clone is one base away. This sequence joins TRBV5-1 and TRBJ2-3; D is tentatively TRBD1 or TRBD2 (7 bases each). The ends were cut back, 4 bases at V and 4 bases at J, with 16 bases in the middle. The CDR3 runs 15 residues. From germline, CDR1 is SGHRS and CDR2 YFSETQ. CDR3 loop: CASSRGGGVADTQYF. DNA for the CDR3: TGCGCCAGCAGCCGGGGAGGGGGCGTGGCAGATACGCAGTATTTT.